The rows below give T cell receptor beta chains drawn from one sample of a study of CD8 T cells in Susac syndrome. Using its own MiXCR run on the immunoSEQ multiplex PCR reads, TCRdb lists one record per CDR3 protein. The data show 75,000 to 80,000 distinct CDR3 sequences, with roughly 94% seen just once and roughly 0.5% held by the top ten. Source material: CD8+ T cells from PBMCs. Source of these receptors: a human donor with Susac syndrome. CDR3s include the opening cysteine and the closing phenylalanine or tryptophan. A D gene is named only where the DNA matches it firmly. The size of a clone is reported for some rows only, either as once, few or many, or as a class for expanded clones.

clone_size	v_call	j_call	d_call	cdr3_aa	cdr3_nt
-	TRBV2	TRBJ2-3	TRBD2	CASRGLLTDTQYF	TGTGCCAGCAGGGGACTACTCACAGATACGCAGTATTTT
-	TRBV29-1	TRBJ2-3	-	CSVEAGTSRDTQYF	TGCAGCGTTGAAGCCGGGACAAGCAGGGATACGCAGTATTTT
-	TRBV27	TRBJ2-7	-	CASSFGGVLFYEQYF	TGTGCCAGCAGTTTTGGGGGCGTTTTATTTTACGAGCAGTACTTC
-	TRBV12-3/TRBV12-4	TRBJ2-5	TRBD2	CASSPGEGRGETQYF	TGTGCCAGCAGTCCCGGGGAGGGGCGCGGGGAGACCCAGTACTTC
once	TRBV7-9	TRBJ1-1	TRBD1	CASSSRGGLLVGTEAFF	TGTGCCAGCAGCTCCAGGGGGGGACTTCTGGTGGGCACTGAAGCTTTCTTT
-	TRBV6-1	TRBJ2-5	-	CASSEAQGRKTQYF	TGTGCCAGCAGTGAAGCGCAGGGGAGGAAGACCCAGTACTTC
-	TRBV5-1	TRBJ2-5	TRBD2	CASPRRGETQYF	TGCGCCAGCCCCCGGCGGGGGGAGACCCAGTACTTC
once	TRBV7-8	TRBJ2-1	-	CASSMPQREAGNEQFF	TGTGCCAGCAGCATGCCCCAGAGAGAAGCCGGGAATGAGCAGTTCTTC
-	TRBV29-1	TRBJ2-7	-	CSGGRGQEQYF	TGCAGCGGAGGGAGGGGGCAAGAGCAGTACTTC
-	TRBV6-4	TRBJ2-1	TRBD2	CASSRTSGTNNEQFF	TGTGCCAGCAGTCGGACTAGCGGAACAAACAATGAGCAGTTCTTC
-	TRBV2	TRBJ2-3	TRBD2	CATVAGGPGDTQYF	TGTGCCACCGTAGCGGGGGGGCCGGGAGATACGCAGTATTTT
-	TRBV14	TRBJ2-7	TRBD1	CASSQVRRDRGYEQYF	TGTGCCAGCAGCCAAGTCCGCCGGGACAGGGGCTACGAGCAGTACTTC
-	TRBV6-2/TRBV6-3	TRBJ2-5	-	CASSPGPKRARGETQYF	TGTGCCAGCAGTCCTGGACCGAAGCGGGCCCGAGGCGAGACCCAGTACTTC
-	TRBV28	TRBJ2-1	TRBD1	CASSQFRQGYNEQFF	TGTGCCAGCAGCCAGTTTCGACAGGGTTACAATGAGCAGTTCTTC
-	TRBV19	TRBJ1-1	-	CASFKKGLGAEAFF	TGTGCCTCATTTAAAAAGGGTTTAGGCGCTGAAGCTTTCTTT
-	TRBV20-1	TRBJ2-7	-	CSARDWSASYEQYF	TGCAGTGCTAGAGATTGGTCCGCCTCCTACGAGCAGTACTTC
-	TRBV5-1	TRBJ2-1	TRBD2	CASSLGLAGAHNYEQFF	TGCGCCAGCAGCCTAGGACTAGCGGGGGCCCACAACTATGAGCAGTTCTTC
-	TRBV20-1	TRBJ1-1	-	CSARSREGMRSAEAFF	TGCAGTGCTAGATCCAGGGAGGGTATGAGAAGTGCTGAAGCTTTCTTT
-	TRBV4-3	TRBJ1-1	-	CASSQARAREAFF	TGCGCCAGCAGCCAAGCAAGGGCGAGGGAGGCTTTCTTT
-	TRBV20-1	TRBJ2-2	-	CSAAGNTGELFF	TGCAGTGCAGCAGGGAACACCGGGGAGCTGTTTTTT
-	TRBV24-1	TRBJ1-5	-	CATSKEGQPQHF	TGTGCCACCAGCAAAGAAGGTCAGCCCCAGCATTTT
-	TRBV29-1	TRBJ1-2	TRBD1	CSVGDRHGYTF	TGCAGCGTTGGGGACAGACATGGCTACACCTTC
-	TRBV9	TRBJ2-3	-	CASSDSRPDTQYF	TGTGCCAGCAGTGACAGTCGACCAGATACGCAGTATTTT
-	TRBV20-1	TRBJ1-3	-	CSAWKIGPGNTIYF	TGCAGTGCTTGGAAAATAGGGCCTGGAAACACCATATATTTT
-	TRBV10-3	TRBJ1-6	-	CAISDSSYNSPLHF	TGTGCCATCAGTGATAGCTCCTATAATTCACCCCTCCACTTT
-	TRBV6-4	TRBJ2-3	-	CASSDRQDTDTQYF	TGTGCCAGCAGTGACAGGCAGGACACAGATACGCAGTATTTT
-	TRBV30	TRBJ1-1	-	CAWSMNTEAFF	TGTGCCTGGAGCATGAACACTGAAGCTTTCTTT
-	TRBV29-1	TRBJ2-7	TRBD1	CSVEDSRDRVHEQYF	TGCAGCGTTGAAGACAGCCGGGACAGGGTCCACGAGCAGTACTTC
once	TRBV7-6	TRBJ2-2	TRBD2	CASSVARGGYTGELFF	TGTGCCAGCAGTGTCGCGCGGGGGGGCTACACCGGGGAGCTGTTTTTT
-	TRBV9	TRBJ2-3	TRBD2	CASSVSSGGSTDTQYF	TGTGCCAGCAGCGTAAGTAGCGGGGGATCCACAGATACGCAGTATTTT
-	TRBV9	TRBJ2-7	-	CASSSRAYEQYF	TGTGCCAGCAGTTCCAGGGCTTACGAGCAGTACTTC
-	TRBV27	TRBJ1-1	TRBD1	CASSSGGIGTEAFF	TGTGCCAGCAGTTCAGGGGGCATTGGCACTGAAGCTTTCTTT
-	TRBV28	TRBJ2-1	TRBD1	CASRRDRGRLNEQFF	TGTGCCAGCAGGAGAGACAGGGGGCGCTTGAATGAGCAGTTCTTC
once	TRBV19	TRBJ1-5	-	CASSSRRRVDNQPQHF	TGTGCCAGTAGTTCTCGACGGCGTGTCGACAATCAGCCCCAGCATTTT
-	TRBV2	TRBJ1-1	-	CASINREAFF	TGTGCCAGTATTAACCGTGAAGCTTTCTTT
-	TRBV7-2	TRBJ2-1	-	CASSLRDGYNEQFF	TGTGCCAGCAGCCTCCGGGACGGGTACAATGAGCAGTTCTTC
-	TRBV12-3/TRBV12-4	TRBJ1-6	-	CASSLSGVNNSPLHF	TGTGCCAGCAGTTTATCAGGGGTGAATAATTCACCCCTCCACTTT
-	TRBV6-5	TRBJ2-7	-	CASSPTVQYEQYF	TGTGCCAGCAGTCCGACAGTGCAGTACGAGCAGTACTTC
-	TRBV19	TRBJ1-5	-	CASSMNSINQPQHF	TGTGCCAGTAGTATGAACAGTATTAATCAGCCCCAGCATTTT
once	TRBV5-8	TRBJ2-1	-	CASSDRQGRGVYNEQFF	TGTGCCAGCAGCGACAGACAGGGCCGGGGGGTTTACAATGAGCAGTTCTTC
-	TRBV15	TRBJ1-2	TRBD1	CATRPGQVHYGYTF	TGTGCCACCAGACCGGGACAGGTGCACTATGGCTACACCTTC
once	TRBV9	TRBJ1-2	-	CASSTRLNGYTF	TGTGCCAGCAGCACCCGACTCAATGGCTACACCTTC
-	TRBV11-2	TRBJ2-7	-	CASSPGYSYEQYF	TGTGCCAGCAGCCCCGGATACTCCTACGAGCAGTACTTC
-	TRBV12-3/TRBV12-4	TRBJ1-2	-	CASSFTEIYGYTF	TGTGCCAGCAGTTTCACCGAGATCTATGGCTACACCTTC
-	TRBV27	TRBJ2-1	-	CASSSAGMGQFF	TGTGCCAGCAGTTCGGCAGGCATGGGGCAGTTCTTC
-	TRBV3-1	TRBJ1-4	-	CASSQDAGAGVNEKLFF	TGTGCCAGCAGCCAAGATGCCGGGGCAGGCGTTAATGAAAAACTGTTTTTT
-	TRBV20-1	TRBJ2-7	TRBD1	CSARDGTGGNQYEQYF	TGCAGTGCTAGAGATGGGACAGGGGGCAATCAGTACGAGCAGTACTTC
once	TRBV4-3	TRBJ2-2	-	CASSQDPGNTGELFF	TGCGCCAGCAGCCAAGATCCGGGAAACACCGGGGAGCTGTTTTTT
-	TRBV13	TRBJ2-3	-	CASSLGGRTQYF	TGTGCCAGCAGCTTAGGGGGCCGGACGCAGTATTTT
-	TRBV7-2	TRBJ1-4	TRBD1	CASSTRTGGAGEKLFF	TGTGCCAGCAGCACCAGGACAGGGGGCGCAGGTGAAAAACTGTTTTTT
-	TRBV29-1	TRBJ1-2	TRBD1	CSVPGQGAVGYTF	TGCAGCGTGCCGGGACAGGGGGCGGTTGGCTACACCTTC
-	TRBV5-5	TRBJ2-7	-	CASTLSSSKYEQYF	TGTGCCAGCACCCTATCTTCCTCTAAATACGAGCAGTACTTC
-	TRBV7-9	TRBJ1-4	TRBD1	CASSQGVEKLFF	TGTGCCAGCTCGCAGGGGGTTGAAAAACTGTTTTTT
-	TRBV27	TRBJ1-1	-	CASSSAGSAFF	TGTGCCAGCAGTTCGGCAGGGTCAGCTTTCTTT
-	TRBV29-1	TRBJ1-3	-	CSAGGALEENTIYF	TGCAGCGCCGGGGGGGCTTTAGAGGAAAACACCATATATTTT